This T cell receptor (beta chain) was identified in a study of blood T cell repertoires in COVID-19. Study overall: From T cells, B-cell-depleted T cells, or PBMCs came the material, which was cDNA or gDNA.

As originally analysed: By means of reference gene primer amplification, nucleated cell counts were estimated. Clones were read by immunoSEQ multiplex PCR, and TCRdb kept only the in-frame ones, dropping some. V, J and clone size derive from that table, while D and trimming were established from the DNA sequence. The sample has under 40,000 clones, 80% seen once; the top ten hold about 15%. A single count supports this clone. The CDR3 length is 16 residues. In germline, CDR1 is SGHDN, CDR2 FVKESK. The V gene lost 3 bases and the J gene lost 2 bases, with 14 bases spanning the gap. The clonotype was recovered from a woman in her seventies with acute or convalescent COVID-19. The rearrangement links TRBV14 to TRBJ1-3, with D unclear. Sequencing was performed on peripheral blood. The CDR3 DNA is TGTGCCAGCAGCCAGGGGAGGGTACGCCCTGGAAACACCATATATTTT. This encodes CASSQGRVRPGNTIYF.